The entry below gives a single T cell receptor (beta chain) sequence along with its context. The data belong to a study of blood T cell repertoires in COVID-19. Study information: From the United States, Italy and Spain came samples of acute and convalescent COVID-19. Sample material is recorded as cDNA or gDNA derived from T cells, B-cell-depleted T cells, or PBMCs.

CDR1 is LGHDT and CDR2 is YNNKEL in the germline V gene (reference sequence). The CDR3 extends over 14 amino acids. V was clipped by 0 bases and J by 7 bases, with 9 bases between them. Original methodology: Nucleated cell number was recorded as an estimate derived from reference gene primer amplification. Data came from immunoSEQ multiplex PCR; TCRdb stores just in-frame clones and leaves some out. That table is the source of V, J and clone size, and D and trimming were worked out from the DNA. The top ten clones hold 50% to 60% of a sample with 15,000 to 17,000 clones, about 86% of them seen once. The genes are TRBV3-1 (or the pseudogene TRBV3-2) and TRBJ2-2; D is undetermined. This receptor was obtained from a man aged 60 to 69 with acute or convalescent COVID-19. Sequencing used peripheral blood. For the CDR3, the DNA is TGTGCCAGCAGCCAAGATCAGGCTAACGGGGAGCTGTTTTTT. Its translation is CASSQDQANGELFF.